A selection of T cell receptor beta chains follows, all from one sample in a study of cytomegalovirus exposure and HLA in healthy donors. Profiling relied on immunoSEQ multiplex PCR, and the TCRdb table lists in-frame clones only, not all of them. This table holds about 160,000 clones, nearly 80% found once. Sequenced: PBMCs. The receptor source for this set is a man between 18 and 35 years old in good health and CMV-seropositive. Each CDR3 is given with its conserved first and last residue. Fields, in order: V gene, D gene, clone size, J gene, CDR3 length, CDR3 protein, CDR3 DNA. The D gene is left open where the match is weak. Part of the rows lack a size; the others show once, few, many or a class for expanded clones.

V: TRBV19
D: TRBD1
size: .
J: TRBJ1-3
length: 17
CDR3: CASTRTRQGASGNTIYF
DNA: TGTGCCAGTACTAGAACTCGACAGGGGGCCTCTGGAAACACCATATATTTT

V: TRBV10-1
D: TRBD2
size: .
J: TRBJ2-1
length: 18
CDR3: CASSEVLAGGNPYNEQFF
DNA: TGCGCCAGCAGTGAAGTGTTAGCGGGAGGGAACCCATACAATGAGCAGTTCTTC

V: TRBV6-5
D: .
size: .
J: TRBJ2-7
length: 15
CDR3: CASSYVIGPSYEQYF
DNA: TGTGCCAGCAGTTATGTCATTGGGCCCTCCTACGAGCAGTACTTC

V: TRBV7-9
D: TRBD1
size: .
J: TRBJ1-4
length: 15
CDR3: CASSSWTGGDEKLFF
DNA: TGTGCCAGCAGCTCGTGGACAGGCGGCGATGAAAAACTGTTTTTT

V: TRBV5-6
D: .
size: .
J: TRBJ2-7
length: 14
CDR3: CASSSPWQGGQQYF
DNA: TGTGCCAGCAGCTCCCCCTGGCAGGGTGGGCAGCAGTACTTC

V: TRBV4-2
D: TRBD1
size: .
J: TRBJ1-3
length: 16
CDR3: CASSQVQGQGGNTIYF
DNA: TGTGCCAGCAGCCAAGTTCAGGGACAGGGTGGAAACACCATATATTTT

V: TRBV9
D: TRBD2
size: .
J: TRBJ2-1
length: 15
CDR3: CASSVTSGGHNEQFF
DNA: TGTGCCAGCAGCGTAACTAGCGGGGGGCACAATGAGCAGTTCTTC

V: TRBV9
D: .
size: .
J: TRBJ1-5
length: 17
CDR3: CASSADPQTGRNQPQHF
DNA: TGTGCCAGCAGCGCCGACCCACAGACAGGCAGAAATCAGCCCCAGCATTTT

V: TRBV7-2
D: .
size: .
J: TRBJ2-5
length: 15
CDR3: CASTSSGGLSETQYF
DNA: TGTGCCAGCACCTCTTCCGGGGGGCTATCAGAGACCCAGTACTTC

V: TRBV4-1
D: TRBD1
size: few
J: TRBJ1-6
length: 14
CDR3: CASSQVQGPSPLHF
DNA: TGCGCCAGCAGCCAAGTACAGGGGCCTTCACCCCTCCACTTT

V: TRBV27
D: .
size: few
J: TRBJ1-5
length: 14
CDR3: CASSLGRVNQPQHF
DNA: TGTGCCAGCAGTTTAGGCAGGGTGAATCAGCCCCAGCATTTT

V: TRBV29-1
D: .
size: .
J: TRBJ2-5
length: 15
CDR3: CSAAGTLINQETQYF
DNA: TGCAGCGCCGCCGGGACACTTATTAACCAAGAGACCCAGTACTTC

V: TRBV9
D: .
size: .
J: TRBJ2-7
length: 14
CDR3: CASSPILGSSEQYF
DNA: TGTGCCAGCAGCCCAATTTTGGGCTCGAGCGAGCAGTACTTC

V: TRBV7-9
D: TRBD1
size: once
J: TRBJ1-1
length: 14
CDR3: CASSLTGRFSEAFF
DNA: TGTGCCAGCAGCTTGACAGGGAGGTTCTCGGAAGCTTTCTTT

V: TRBV5-1
D: .
size: .
J: TRBJ2-5
length: 16
CDR3: CASSLGGSGTMETQYF
DNA: TGCGCCAGCAGCTTGGGAGGCAGTGGCACGATGGAGACCCAGTACTTC

V: TRBV19
D: .
size: .
J: TRBJ2-2
length: 15
CDR3: CASSMDWGPSGELFF
DNA: TGTGCCAGTAGTATGGACTGGGGGCCGTCCGGGGAGCTGTTTTTT

V: TRBV19
D: TRBD1
size: .
J: TRBJ2-1
length: 14
CDR3: CASNDRGYYNEQFF
DNA: TGTGCCAGTAACGACAGGGGGTACTACAATGAGCAGTTCTTC

V: TRBV4-1
D: TRBD1
size: .
J: TRBJ2-7
length: 14
CDR3: CASSLGQGSYEQYF
DNA: TGCGCCAGCAGCCTCGGACAGGGGTCCTACGAGCAGTACTTC

V: TRBV2
D: TRBD1
size: .
J: TRBJ2-7
length: 12
CDR3: CASRGTGNEQYF
DNA: TGTGCCAGCAGAGGGACAGGCAACGAGCAGTACTTC

V: TRBV7-2
D: TRBD2
size: .
J: TRBJ2-1
length: 13
CDR3: CASSLVETSSEFF
DNA: TGTGCCAGCAGCTTAGTCGAGACTAGCAGTGAGTTCTTC

V: TRBV5-8
D: .
size: few
J: TRBJ1-2
length: 13
CDR3: CASSLSGNYGYTF
DNA: TGTGCCAGCAGCTTGTCAGGGAACTATGGCTACACCTTC

V: TRBV20-1
D: .
size: .
J: TRBJ1-4
length: 11
CDR3: CSARPEEKLFF
DNA: TGCAGTGCTAGACCGGAGGAAAAACTGTTTTTT

V: TRBV6-5
D: .
size: .
J: TRBJ2-7
length: 15
CDR3: CASSWTRGLPGEQYF
DNA: TGTGCCAGCAGTTGGACAAGGGGACTTCCAGGCGAGCAGTACTTC

V: TRBV4-2
D: .
size: .
J: TRBJ2-2
length: 15
CDR3: CASSRGSQEAGELFF
DNA: TGTGCCAGCAGCCGAGGTTCGCAGGAGGCCGGGGAGCTGTTTTTT

V: TRBV7-6
D: .
size: .
J: TRBJ1-5
length: 14
CDR3: CASSFPGWRQPQHF
DNA: TGTGCCAGCAGCTTTCCGGGGTGGCGGCAGCCCCAGCATTTT

V: TRBV4-3
D: TRBD1
size: .
J: TRBJ1-2
length: 15
CDR3: CASSQDWTGVRGYTF
DNA: TGCGCCAGCAGCCAAGATTGGACAGGGGTGAGAGGCTACACCTTC

V: TRBV12-5
D: .
size: .
J: TRBJ2-5
length: 12
CDR3: CASGLGSETQYF
DNA: TGTGCTAGTGGTTTGGGAAGCGAGACCCAGTACTTC

V: TRBV2
D: .
size: once
J: TRBJ1-1
length: 12
CDR3: CASRFGNTEAFF
DNA: TGTGCCAGCCGATTTGGCAACACTGAAGCTTTCTTT

V: TRBV19
D: .
size: .
J: TRBJ2-5
length: 12
CDR3: CASSPKWGAQYF
DNA: TGTGCCAGTAGTCCCAAGTGGGGAGCCCAGTACTTC

V: TRBV6-6
D: .
size: .
J: TRBJ2-1
length: 16
CDR3: CASTPMAGSSYNEQFF
DNA: TGTGCCAGCACTCCGATGGCGGGCAGCTCCTACAATGAGCAGTTCTTC

V: TRBV10-3
D: TRBD2
size: few
J: TRBJ2-5
length: 13
CDR3: CASGLELRETQYF
DNA: TGTGCCAGCGGACTAGAATTAAGGGAGACCCAGTACTTC

V: TRBV14
D: TRBD1
size: .
J: TRBJ1-1
length: 14
CDR3: CASSLGTGETEAFF
DNA: TGTGCCAGCAGTCTCGGGACAGGGGAAACTGAAGCTTTCTTT

V: TRBV29-1
D: TRBD1
size: .
J: TRBJ2-6
length: 14
CDR3: CSVGDRAGANVLTF
DNA: TGCAGCGTTGGGGACAGGGCTGGGGCCAACGTCCTGACTTTC

V: TRBV5-1
D: TRBD2
size: .
J: TRBJ2-3
length: 16
CDR3: CASSLAGGGHTDTQYF
DNA: TGCGCCAGCAGCTTGGCCGGGGGGGGGCACACAGATACGCAGTATTTT

V: TRBV19
D: TRBD1
size: .
J: TRBJ1-1
length: 15
CDR3: CASSPGTGPSTEAFF
DNA: TGTGCCAGTAGTCCCGGGACAGGCCCGTCCACTGAAGCTTTCTTT

V: TRBV20-1
D: .
size: .
J: TRBJ2-3
length: 11
CDR3: CSATKGNTQYF
DNA: TGCAGTGCCACCAAGGGGAATACGCAGTATTTT

V: TRBV10-3
D: TRBD1
size: .
J: TRBJ1-1
length: 14
CDR3: CAIRRDRVNTEAFF
DNA: TGTGCCATCAGAAGGGACAGGGTGAACACTGAAGCTTTCTTT

V: TRBV13
D: TRBD1
size: .
J: TRBJ1-2
length: 18
CDR3: CASSSETGLGPGEYGYTF
DNA: TGTGCCAGCAGCTCCGAGACAGGGCTGGGACCCGGGGAATATGGCTACACCTTC

V: TRBV30
D: .
size: .
J: TRBJ2-5
length: 11
CDR3: CALGLGGTQYF
DNA: TGTGCCCTAGGACTAGGGGGGACCCAGTACTTC

V: TRBV27
D: TRBD1
size: .
J: TRBJ2-7
length: 15
CDR3: CASSLGTGGGWEQYF
DNA: TGTGCCAGCAGTCTGGGGACAGGGGGCGGGTGGGAGCAGTACTTC

V: TRBV2
D: TRBD2
size: .
J: TRBJ2-7
length: 12
CDR3: CASLGLAYEQYF
DNA: TGTGCCAGCTTGGGACTAGCATACGAGCAGTACTTC

V: TRBV4-1
D: .
size: .
J: TRBJ2-7
length: 15
CDR3: CASSQDHGSLYEQYF
DNA: TGCGCCAGCAGCCAAGATCACGGGAGCCTCTACGAGCAGTACTTC

V: TRBV19
D: .
size: .
J: TRBJ2-7
length: 12
CDR3: CASSRNGDEQYF
DNA: TGTGCCAGTAGTAGAAACGGAGACGAGCAGTACTTC

V: TRBV13
D: TRBD2
size: .
J: TRBJ2-1
length: 14
CDR3: CASNRREGYNEQFF
DNA: TGTGCCAGCAATCGCCGGGAGGGGTACAATGAGCAGTTCTTC

V: TRBV7-2
D: .
size: .
J: TRBJ1-5
length: 15
CDR3: CASSLDGGAGQPQHF
DNA: TGTGCCAGCAGCTTAGATGGGGGCGCGGGTCAGCCCCAGCATTTT

V: TRBV5-8
D: TRBD2
size: .
J: TRBJ2-7
length: 14
CDR3: CASRLQRGTYEQYF
DNA: TGTGCCAGCAGACTGCAGCGGGGTACCTACGAGCAGTACTTC

V: TRBV19
D: TRBD1
size: .
J: TRBJ1-1
length: 14
CDR3: CASSMDRGSTEAFF
DNA: TGTGCCAGTAGTATGGACAGGGGTAGCACTGAAGCTTTCTTT

V: TRBV30
D: .
size: once
J: TRBJ2-1
length: 11
CDR3: CAWSLQNEQFF
DNA: TGTGCCTGGAGCTTACAGAATGAGCAGTTCTTC

V: TRBV27
D: TRBD2
size: .
J: TRBJ2-7
length: 14
CDR3: CASRIAGGAYEQYF
DNA: TGTGCCAGCAGGATAGCGGGGGGTGCCTACGAGCAGTACTTC

V: TRBV5-1
D: .
size: .
J: TRBJ2-4
length: 15
CDR3: CASSLQAGQFDIQYF
DNA: TGCGCCAGCAGCTTGCAGGCGGGACAGTTTGACATTCAGTACTTC